Below are 29 T cell receptor beta chains sequenced from a single sample in a study of blood T cell repertoires in COVID-19. Clones were sequenced by immunoSEQ multiplex PCR, and TCRdb holds only the in-frame ones, with some missing. The table has roughly 150,000 clones, 70% to 90% seen once. Sequencing was carried out using peripheral blood. The receptor source for this set is an elderly woman with COVID-19, enrolled during active disease.

J is TRBJ2-7 and V is TRBV27; TRBD1 agrees at 9 bases. After removal of 2 bases from V and 3 bases from J, the junction contained 8 bases not matched to a gene. The CDR3 is 16 residues long. Germline V CDR1 and CDR2: MNHEY, SMNVEV (reference sequence). In nucleotides, the CDR3 is TGTGCCAGCAGTTTACGCCGGGACAGGGCCTACTACGAGCAGTACTTC. Translated: CASSLRRDRAYYEQYF.

The gene calls are TRBV10-3 and TRBJ1-2; TRBD1 agrees at 7 bases. Germline CDR1 is ENHRY and CDR2 is SYGVKD. The CDR3 sequence is 14 residues long. Germline trimming cut 4 bases from V and 2 bases from J; bases unmatched to any gene: 4. CDR3 in amino acids: CAISGRDSNYGYTF. The CDR3 DNA follows: TGTGCCATCAGTGGGAGGGACAGCAACTATGGCTACACCTTC.

The rearrangement links TRBV4-2 to TRBJ2-3; 9 bases line up with TRBD2. CDR1 and CDR2 from the germline V gene are LGHNA and YNFKEQ. The CDR3 extends over 16 amino acids. V shed 3 bases, J shed 4 bases, and the junction held 8 bases outside the gene matches. The CDR3 bases are TGTGCCAGCAGCCACCGAGCGGGAGGTGTGGCAGATACGCAGTATTTT. It encodes CASSHRAGGVADTQYF.

The chain employs TRBV9 and TRBJ2-7, with 7 bases that match TRBD2. The CDR3 is 15 amino acids. Germline-derived CDR1 and CDR2 are SGDLS and YYNGEE. Trimming at V came to 0 bases and at J to 3 bases, leaving 6 bases not matched to a gene. The CDR3 coding sequence is TGTGCCAGCAGCGTAGCGTCGACTAGCTTCTACGAGCAGTACTTC. This encodes CASSVASTSFYEQYF.

The chain carries TRBV7-8 and TRBJ1-2, with 10 positions matching TRBD1. The CDR3 extends over 15 amino acids. CDR1 is SGHVS, CDR2 FQNEAQ, per germline. The J segment lost 2 bases and the V segment lost 5 bases, leaving 5 bases of the junction unmatched. CDR3 region: CASSPRTGGNYGYTF. For the CDR3, the DNA is TGTGCCAGCAGCCCGAGGACAGGGGGGAACTATGGCTACACCTTC. The whole variable domain, filled in from reference TRBV7-8 and TRBJ1-2, reads GAGVSQSPRYKVAKRGQDVALRCDPISGHVSLFWYQQALGQGPEFLTYFQNEAQLDKSGLPSDRFFAERPEGSVSTLKIQRTQQEDSAVYLCASSPRTGGNYGYTFGSGTRLTVV.

This chain joins TRBV5-1 and TRBJ2-3; D call uncertain. The V gene's germline CDR1 is SGHRS and CDR2 YFSETQ. The ends were cut back, 0 bases at V and 6 bases at J, with 5 bases in the middle. The CDR3 contains 12 residues. The DNA of the CDR3 is TGCGCCAGCAGCTTGGATGAGGATACGCAGTATTTT. Translated, it gives CASSLDEDTQYF.

The J gene is TRBJ2-7, the V gene TRBV30; D gene unclear. This CDR3 contains 13 residues. Trimming removed 0 bases at V and 6 bases at J, with 12 bases between. Germline V gene data show CDR1 as GTSNPN and CDR2 as SVGIG (reference sequence). The CDR3 loop reads CAWSVGLEGEQYF. DNA of the CDR3: TGTGCCTGGAGTGTAGGTCTAGAAGGCGAGCAGTACTTC.

The chain joins TRBV19 to TRBJ2-1, with D perhaps matching TRBD2 (7 bases). Trimming stripped 6 bases from V and 12 bases from J, with 18 bases between. CDR3 length: 13 amino acids. Germline values: CDR1 LNHDA, CDR2 SQIVND (reference sequence). The CDR3 region is CASSLSPGGGQFF. Here the CDR3 DNA reads TGTGCCAGTAGCCTGTCCCCGGGGGGCGGGCAGTTCTTC.

The rearrangement links TRBV15 to TRBJ1-2; D not certain. There are 14 residues in the CDR3. Germline lookup yields CDR1 LNHNV and CDR2 YYDKDF (reference sequence). V dropped 0 bases and J dropped 5 bases, with 10 bases sitting between them. This CDR3 reads CATSRDLTPYGYTF. The CDR3 region has the DNA TGTGCCACCAGCAGAGATCTGACACCTTATGGCTACACCTTC.

The J gene is TRBJ1-6, the V gene TRBV2; D not resolved. The V end lost 4 bases, the J end lost 17 bases, and 12 bases lay between the germline ends. Germline values: CDR1 SNHLY, CDR2 FYNNEI. This CDR3 is 11 amino acids long. CDR3 residues: CASSGTLSVHF. CDR3 coding DNA: TGTGCCAGCAGTGGCACCCTTTCGGTCCACTTT. The entire variable domain, with the rest obtained from reference TRBV2 and TRBJ1-6, is as follows: EPEVTQTPSHQVTQMGQEVILRCVPISNHLYFYWYRQILGQKVEFLVSFYNNEISEKSEIFDDQFSVERPDGSNFTLKIRSTKLEDSAMYFCASSGTLSVHFGNGTRLTVT.

CDR3 nucleotide sequence: TGTGCCAGCAGCTTCGACAGGTACAATGAGCAGTTCTTC. Translating it yields CASSFDRYNEQFF. V usage is TRBV11-2 and J usage is TRBJ2-1; the D gene is possibly TRBD1 (6 bases). The CDR3 loop spans 13 amino acids. CDR1 and CDR2 from the germline V gene are SGHAT and FQNNGV. V was trimmed by 3 bases and J by 4 bases, leaving 7 bases between them.

The chain recombines TRBV6-2 or TRBV6-3 with TRBJ2-7, with 7 bases that match TRBD1. Germline V CDR1 and CDR2: MNHEY, SVGEGT. Losses at the gene ends were 2 bases for V and 4 bases for J; bases not matched to a gene: 8. This CDR3 has 15 amino acids. The CDR3 region has the DNA TGTGCCAGCAGTTACGGGGAGACAGGGCTGTACGAGCAGTACTTC. Its translation: CASSYGETGLYEQYF.

This clone was observed a handful of times. J is TRBJ2-1 and V is TRBV18; D possibly corresponds to TRBD1 (6 bases). The CDR3 totals 17 residues. V lost 3 bases and J 6 bases, leaving 21 bases between the germline ends. Looked up from germline, CDR1 is KGHSH and CDR2 is LQKENI. In DNA, the CDR3 is TGTGCCAGCTCACCTCCGACACGGGACAAGTTGGCCAATGAGCAGTTCTTC. It translates to CASSPPTRDKLANEQFF.

This clone was seen once. The chain carries TRBV5-4 and TRBJ2-2, with a weak D call TRBD1 (6 bases). There are 17 residues in the CDR3. V was pared by 4 bases and J by 6 bases, with 22 bases between. Per germline, CDR1 SGHNT and CDR2 YYREEE (reference sequence). The CDR3 loop is CASSPPTGMEKAGELFF. The CDR3 nucleotides read TGTGCCAGCAGCCCGCCGACAGGAATGGAGAAAGCCGGGGAGCTGTTTTTT.

The chain has TRBV2 and TRBJ1-5; 9 bases match TRBD1. The V gene's germline CDR1 is SNHLY and CDR2 FYNNEI. Unmatched junction bases numbered 10, after V lost 3 bases and J lost 4 bases. The CDR3 has 17 residues. In nucleotides, the CDR3 is TGTGCCAGCAGTGATAGTTCCGGGACAGGGCGAAATCAGCCCCAGCATTTT. Encoded protein: CASSDSSGTGRNQPQHF.

CDR3 sequence: CAISESTTANQPQHF. The DNA of the CDR3 is TGTGCCATCAGTGAGTCGACCACAGCCAATCAGCCCCAGCATTTT. The chain recombines TRBV10-3 with TRBJ1-5, with D hard to call. Germline values: CDR1 ENHRY, CDR2 SYGVKD. Trimming took 0 bases from V and 3 from J, leaving 9 bases between them. This CDR3 spans 15 amino acids.

This sequence joins TRBV10-3 and TRBJ2-1; D might be TRBD1 (5 bases). Germline CDR1 ENHRY, CDR2 SYGVKD. The ends were cut back, 3 bases at V and 2 bases at J, with 14 bases in the middle. This CDR3 comprises 16 residues. The CDR3: CAISETKGAPYNEQFF. In DNA form, the CDR3 reads TGTGCCATCAGTGAAACCAAAGGGGCCCCCTACAATGAGCAGTTCTTC.

V and J are TRBV5-5 and TRBJ1-2, with D perhaps TRBD1 (5 bases). The CDR3 length is 15 residues. V was trimmed by 0 bases and J by 0 bases, leaving 9 bases between them. Germline V gives CDR1 SGHKS, CDR2 YYEKEE (reference sequence). Written as DNA, the CDR3 is TGTGCCAGCAGCTTGGATGGCAGGGCTAACTATGGCTACACCTTC. Amino acids: CASSLDGRANYGYTF.

This clone was seen just once. V is TRBV18 and J is TRBJ2-1, with D possibly matching TRBD1 (6 bases). CDR3 length: 15 amino acids. V was cut by 2 bases and J by 3 bases, with 11 bases left in between. Germline values: CDR1 KGHSH, CDR2 LQKENI. CDR3 nucleotides: TGTGCCAGCTCACCATTACAGGGAATCTACAATGAGCAGTTCTTC. This gives the protein CASSPLQGIYNEQFF.

The chain uses TRBV28 and TRBJ1-4, with D tentatively TRBD1 (6 bases). With 6 bases removed from V and 2 bases from J, the gap between germline ends came to 10 bases. Germline-derived CDR1 and CDR2 are MDHEN and SYDVKM. The CDR3 totals 14 residues. The CDR3 region is CASSPGATNEKLFF. The CDR3 DNA sequence: TGTGCCAGCAGCCCAGGGGCCACTAATGAAAAACTGTTTTTT.

V gene TRBV7-2 combines with J gene TRBJ1-5; a weak D match, TRBD1 (5 bases). The CDR3 contains 15 residues. With 1 base removed from V and 3 bases from J, the gap between germline ends came to 10 bases. The germline V gene encodes CDR1 SGHTA and CDR2 FQGNSA. The CDR3: CASSLVGGTNQPQHF. DNA for the CDR3: TGTGCCAGCAGCTTAGTGGGGGGGACCAATCAGCCCCAGCATTTT. The whole variable domain, filled in from reference TRBV7-2 and TRBJ1-5, reads GAGVSQSPSNKVTEKGKDVELRCDPISGHTALYWYRQSLGQGLEFLIYFQGNSAPDKSGLPSDRFSAERTGGSVSTLTIQRTQQEDSAVYLCASSLVGGTNQPQHFGDGTRLSIL.

DNA for the CDR3: TGTGCCAGCAGCAGACAGGGAACTGAAGCTTTCTTT. Its protein is CASSRQGTEAFF. The chain is built from TRBV7-3 and TRBJ1-1, with TRBD1 matching 7 bases. Germline V gene sequence: CDR1 SGHTA, CDR2 FQGTGA. There are 12 residues in the CDR3. J gave up 5 bases and V 5 bases, and 2 bases lay outside the gene matches.

V is TRBV3-1 (or the pseudogene TRBV3-2) and J is TRBJ1-6; tentative D call: TRBD1 (6 bases). In germline, CDR1 is LGHDT, CDR2 YNNKEL (reference sequence). The CDR3 length is 16 residues. The ends were cut back, 5 bases at V and 6 bases at J, with 17 bases in the middle. The CDR3 bases are TGTGCCAGCAGCTGGGGGCCGGGAAGCGGTAATTCACCCCTCCACTTT. This encodes CASSWGPGSGNSPLHF.

This chain links TRBV7-3 with TRBJ1-1; the D gene is possibly TRBD1 (6 bases). The V end was cut by 3 bases, the J end by 6 bases, with 11 bases between. The CDR3 totals 13 residues. Germline V lookup: CDR1 SGHTA, CDR2 FQGTGA. CDR3 loop: CASSFQQGAEAFF. CDR3 DNA sequence: TGTGCCAGCAGCTTTCAACAGGGCGCTGAAGCTTTCTTT.

This clone was recorded once. The chain recombines TRBV27 with TRBJ2-4; 9 bases line up with TRBD1. V lost 4 bases and J lost 1; bases outside the gene matches: 5. Germline-derived CDR1 and CDR2 are MNHEY and SMNVEV (reference sequence). The CDR3 is 16 residues long. For the CDR3, the DNA is TGTGCCAGCAGTTGGGGACAGGGCCTCGCCAAAAACATTCAGTACTTC. Protein product: CASSWGQGLAKNIQYF.

The chain couples TRBV9 to TRBJ2-7; 7 bases line up with TRBD1. With V trimmed by 0 bases and J by 3 bases, 9 bases remained unmatched. The CDR3 is 16 residues long. Germline V lookup: CDR1 SGDLS, CDR2 YYNGEE. This CDR3 reads CASSVGPPGQSYEQYF. The CDR3 DNA reads as TGTGCCAGCAGCGTAGGCCCTCCGGGACAGAGCTACGAGCAGTACTTC.

V usage is TRBV28 and J usage is TRBJ2-5; D might be TRBD1 (6 bases). V lost 7 bases and J lost 5, with 17 bases in between. CDR3 length: 14 amino acids. Germline values: CDR1 MDHEN, CDR2 SYDVKM. In DNA, the CDR3 is TGTGCCAGCAAGGAGTACAGGGCTAGGGAGACCCAGTACTTC. It yields the protein CASKEYRARETQYF.

This chain connects TRBV15 to TRBJ2-1; 10 bases align to TRBD2. CDR1 and CDR2 from the germline V gene are LNHNV and YYDKDF (reference sequence). This CDR3 region has 15 residues. The V segment lost 3 bases and the J segment 5 bases; nucleotides outside the gene matches: 4. CDR3 nucleotides: TGTGCCACCAGCAGGCGAGCGGGAGGGAACAATGAGCAGTTCTTC. As protein: CATSRRAGGNNEQFF.

The CDR3 protein is CASSQVASGDTQYF. The CDR3 DNA is TGTGCCAGCAGCCAGGTAGCGTCTGGAGATACGCAGTATTTT. The gene calls are TRBV3-1 (or the pseudogene TRBV3-2) and TRBJ2-3, with a weak D call TRBD2 (5 bases). The V end lost 3 bases, the J end lost 5 bases, and 12 bases lay between the germline ends. The CDR3 consists of 14 residues. Germline V gene lookup returns CDR1 LGHDT and CDR2 YNNKEL (reference sequence).